This passage covers 5 T cell receptor beta chains from one sample sequenced in a study of cytomegalovirus exposure and HLA in healthy donors. The study ran its PCR with 60 Vbeta and 13 Jbeta primers. This table comes from immunoSEQ multiplex PCR, and its TCRdb copy is limited to in-frame clones, with some not included. Among under 200,000 clones listed, approximately 74% were seen once. Sequenced input: PBMCs. The receptor source for this set is a woman in her 30s in good health and CMV-seronegative.

This chain links TRBV4-3 with TRBJ1-2, with 7 bases lining up with TRBD1. Germline-derived CDR1 and CDR2 are LGHNA and YSLEER. V lost 4 bases to trimming and J lost 4 bases; unmatched junction nucleotides: 6. The CDR3 is made up of 14 amino acids. CDR3 protein: CASSRGQAGYGYTF. The DNA for the CDR3 is TGCGCCAGCAGCCGCGGACAGGCCGGCTATGGCTACACCTTC.

Points on this clone: The germline gene is not matched at one end of the junction; a read error may be the cause. The V gene is TRBV4-2, the J gene TRBJ1-2, with D possibly TRBD1 on 5 matching bases. This CDR3 region has 12 residues. Per germline, CDR1 LGHNA and CDR2 YNFKEQ. CDR3 bases: TGTGCCAGCAGCCAAGTGGGGGGAAGCTACCCCTTC. Its translation is CASSQVGGSYPF.

The chain carries TRBV6-5 and TRBJ2-3, with 10 positions matching TRBD2. V lost 6 bases to trimming and J lost 6 bases; unmatched junction nucleotides: 6. CDR3 length: 14 amino acids. Germline CDR1 reads MNHEY; CDR2 reads SVGAGI. The CDR3 loop reads CASRGAGGLDTQYF. CDR3 bases: TGTGCCAGCAGAGGAGCGGGAGGGCTGGATACGCAGTATTTT.

The chain links TRBV18 to TRBJ1-2, with 9 bases that match TRBD1. Germline CDR1 reads KGHSH; CDR2 reads LQKENI. The CDR3 is 15 residues long. V lost 0 bases, J lost 4 bases, and 3 bases stayed unmatched. The CDR3 DNA sequence: TGTGCCAGCTCACCACCGACAGGGGGTAGCTATGGCTACACCTTC. This encodes CASSPPTGGSYGYTF.

This sequence joins TRBV9 and TRBJ2-5, with TRBD1 matching over 8 bases. The tail of the sequence fits TRBJ2-7 better, so the J call may be wrong. Germline assignment: CDR1 SGDLS and CDR2 YYNGEE. The CDR3 is 15 residues long. The CDR3 DNA sequence: TGTGCCAGCAGCCTAGCAGGGGGCCCTTCCTACGAGCAGTACTTC. Protein: CASSLAGGPSYEQYF.